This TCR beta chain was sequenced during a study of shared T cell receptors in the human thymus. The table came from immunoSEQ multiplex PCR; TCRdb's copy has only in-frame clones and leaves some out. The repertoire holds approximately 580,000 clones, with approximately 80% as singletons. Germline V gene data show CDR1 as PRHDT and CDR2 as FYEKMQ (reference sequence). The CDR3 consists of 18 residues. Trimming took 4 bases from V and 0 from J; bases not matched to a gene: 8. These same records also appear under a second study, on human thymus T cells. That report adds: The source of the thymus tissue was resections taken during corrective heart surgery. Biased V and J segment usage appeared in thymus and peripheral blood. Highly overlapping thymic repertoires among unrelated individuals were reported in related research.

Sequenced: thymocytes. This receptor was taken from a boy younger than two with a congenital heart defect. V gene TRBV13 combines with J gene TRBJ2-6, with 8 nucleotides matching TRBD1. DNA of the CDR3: TGTGCCAGCAGCTCTCCGGGACAGGCATACTCTGGGGCCAACGTCCTGACTTTC. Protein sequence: CASSSPGQAYSGANVLTF. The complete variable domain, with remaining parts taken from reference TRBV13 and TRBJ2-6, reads AAGVIQSPRHLIKEKRETATLKCYPIPRHDTVYWYQQGPGQDPQFLISFYEKMQSDKGSIPDRFSAQQFSDYHSELNMSSLELGDSALYFCASSSPGQAYSGANVLTFGAGSRLTVL.